This TCR beta chain was retrieved from a study of T-cell reconstitution after alpha-beta-depleted transplantation in children. Study outcomes and limitations: At one year after transplant, newly produced T cells mostly accounted for T-cell counts and diversity. Reportedly, roughly two months post-transplant, alpha-beta T cells arose from several hundred expanded graft clones. Surviving recipient T cells and thymic progenitors accounted for the high day-60 TCRbeta diversity observed in some patients.

Ten or more counts support this clonotype. No antigen is known for it. For TCRbeta, the library was prepared with unique molecular identifiers. From the PCR reads, TCRdb called clonotypes with MiXCR, one entry per CDR3 protein. In the table there are around 270,000 distinct CDR3 sequences, roughly 9.1% of which are singletons. Per the germline V gene, CDR1 is LGHDT and CDR2 is YNNKEL (reference sequence). The CDR3 has 16 amino acids. Trimming pared 2 bases from V and 6 bases from J, leaving 14 bases between. The sequence came from a boy under two years old with acute myeloid leukemia, due to receive a stem cell transplant. The specimen comprised PBMCs, sampled before TCRalphabeta/CD19-depleted stem cell transplant. The rearrangement joins TRBV3-1 to TRBJ1-6, with D possibly TRBD1 on 6 matching bases. This chain's CDR3 is CASSQTGQPGNSPLHF. The CDR3 coding sequence is TGTGCCAGCAGCCAAACGGGACAACCTGGTAATTCACCCCTCCACTTT.